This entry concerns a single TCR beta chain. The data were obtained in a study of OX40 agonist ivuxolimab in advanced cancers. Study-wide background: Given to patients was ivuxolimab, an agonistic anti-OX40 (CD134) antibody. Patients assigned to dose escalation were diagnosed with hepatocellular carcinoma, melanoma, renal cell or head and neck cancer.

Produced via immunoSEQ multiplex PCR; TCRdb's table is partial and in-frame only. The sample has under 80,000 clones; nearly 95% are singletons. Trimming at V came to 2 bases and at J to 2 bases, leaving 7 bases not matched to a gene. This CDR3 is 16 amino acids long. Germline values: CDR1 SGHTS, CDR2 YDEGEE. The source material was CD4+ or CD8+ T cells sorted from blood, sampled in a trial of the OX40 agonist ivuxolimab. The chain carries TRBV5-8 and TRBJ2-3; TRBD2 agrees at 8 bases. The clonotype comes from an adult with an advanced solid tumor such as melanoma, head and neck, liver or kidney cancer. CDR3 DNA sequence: TGTGCCAGCAGCTTTTCAGCGGGGGATCTCACAGATACGCAGTATTTT. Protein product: CASSFSAGDLTDTQYF.